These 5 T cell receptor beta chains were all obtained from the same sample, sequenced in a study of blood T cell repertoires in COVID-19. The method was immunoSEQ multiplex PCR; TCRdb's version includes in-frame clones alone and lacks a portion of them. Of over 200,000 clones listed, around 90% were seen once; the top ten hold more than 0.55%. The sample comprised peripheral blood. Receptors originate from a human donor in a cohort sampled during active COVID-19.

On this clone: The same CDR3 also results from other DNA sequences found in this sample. CDR3 sequence: CASSLASYEQYF. CDR3 nucleotide sequence: TGTGCCAGCAGCTTAGCCTCCTACGAGCAGTACTTC. The chain recombines TRBV5-6 with TRBJ2-7; D ambiguous. Trimming cost V 2 bases and J 0 bases, with 3 bases left between them. The germline V gene has CDR1 SGHDT and CDR2 YYEEEE. This CDR3 comprises 12 residues. The entire variable domain, with the rest obtained from reference TRBV5-6 and TRBJ2-7, is as follows: DAGVTQSPTHLIKTRGQQVTLRCSPKSGHDTVSWYQQALGQGPQFIFQYYEEEERQRGNFPDRFSGHQFPNYSSELNVNALLLGDSALYLCASSLASYEQYFGPGTRLTVT.

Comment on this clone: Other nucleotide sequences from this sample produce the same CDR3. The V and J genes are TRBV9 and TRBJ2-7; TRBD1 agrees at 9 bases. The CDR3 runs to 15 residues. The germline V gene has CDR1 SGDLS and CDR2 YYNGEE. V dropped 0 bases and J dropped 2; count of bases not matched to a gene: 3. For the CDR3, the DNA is TGTGCCAGCAGCGTAGGGGGGACAGGGCCCTACGAGCAGTACTTC. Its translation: CASSVGGTGPYEQYF.

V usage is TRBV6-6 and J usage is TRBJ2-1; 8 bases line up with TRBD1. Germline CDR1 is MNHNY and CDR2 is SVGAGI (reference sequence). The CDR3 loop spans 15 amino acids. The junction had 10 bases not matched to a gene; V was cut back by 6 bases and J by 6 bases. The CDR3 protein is CASSYPQGASNEQFF. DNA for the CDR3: TGTGCCAGCAGCTACCCCCAGGGGGCGAGCAATGAGCAGTTCTTC.

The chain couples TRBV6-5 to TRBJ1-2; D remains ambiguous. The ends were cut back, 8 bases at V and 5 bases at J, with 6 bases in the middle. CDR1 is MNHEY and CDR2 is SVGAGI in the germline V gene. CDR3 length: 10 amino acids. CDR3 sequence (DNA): TGTGCCAGCGGAGAGTATGGCTACACCTTC. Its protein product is CASGEYGYTF.

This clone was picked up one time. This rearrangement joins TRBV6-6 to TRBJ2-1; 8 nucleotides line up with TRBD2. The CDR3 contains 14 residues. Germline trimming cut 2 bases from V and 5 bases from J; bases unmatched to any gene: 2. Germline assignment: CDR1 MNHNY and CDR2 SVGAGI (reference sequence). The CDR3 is CASSYAGRDNEQFF. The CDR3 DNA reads TGTGCCAGCAGTTACGCCGGGAGGGACAATGAGCAGTTCTTC.